The 14 T cell receptor beta chains in this list originate from one sample, sequenced in a study of cytomegalovirus exposure and HLA in healthy donors. The protocol was immunoSEQ multiplex PCR, while the TCRdb copy is restricted to in-frame clones and leaves out a portion. Here the sample spans approximately 120,000 clones, around 94% being singletons. The specimen was PBMCs. The receptors derive from a woman under 30 in good health and CMV-seronegative.

The CDR3 nucleotides read TGCGCCAGCAGCGCACATTCAGAGAACACTGAAGCTTTCTTT. Residues: CASSAHSENTEAFF. J is TRBJ1-1 and V is TRBV5-1; D gene uncertain. The CDR3 sequence is 14 residues long. Germline CDR1 reads SGHRS; CDR2 reads YFSETQ. With 4 bases removed from V and 1 base from J, the gap between germline ends came to 11 bases.

The J gene is TRBJ2-7, the V gene TRBV29-1; 12 bases agree with TRBD1. This CDR3 is 13 amino acids long. Germline trimming cut 7 bases from V and 7 bases from J; bases unmatched to any gene: 8. From germline, CDR1 is SQVTM and CDR2 ANQGSEA. As DNA, the CDR3 is TGCAGCGCAGTCGGGACAGGGGGCCTTGAGCAGTACTTC. This gives the protein CSAVGTGGLEQYF.

The chain has TRBV28 and TRBJ1-2; D is ambiguous. The CDR3 has 12 residues. V was trimmed by 6 bases and J by 3 bases, leaving 8 bases between them. Germline V gene lookup returns CDR1 MDHEN and CDR2 SYDVKM. The CDR3 region is CASSSGYYGYTF. CDR3 nucleotides: TGTGCCAGCAGCTCAGGATACTATGGCTACACCTTC.

The chain recombines TRBV5-5 with TRBJ1-1; D gene uncertain. The V gene lost 3 bases and the J gene lost 5 bases, with 11 bases spanning the gap. The CDR3 runs 13 residues. The germline V gene has CDR1 SGHKS and CDR2 YYEKEE (reference sequence). CDR3 nucleotide sequence: TGTGCCAGCAGCTCAGCGCCGAGGACTGAAGCTTTCTTT. Its translation is CASSSAPRTEAFF. Full variable domain (rest looked up from reference TRBV5-5 and TRBJ1-1): DAGVTQSPTHLIKTRGQQVTLRCSPISGHKSVSWYQQVLGQGPQFIFQYYEKEERGRGNFPDRFSARQFPNYSSELNVNALLLGDSALYLCASSSAPRTEAFFGQGTRLTVV.

V and J are TRBV19 and TRBJ1-1; TRBD1 is a possible D gene (6 bases). Germline V lookup: CDR1 LNHDA, CDR2 SQIVND (reference sequence). This CDR3 contains 13 residues. The ends were cut back, 7 bases at V and 5 bases at J, with 14 bases in the middle. For the CDR3, the DNA is TGTGCCAGTAACAGGGTATTCAATACTGAAGCTTTCTTT. It specifies CASNRVFNTEAFF.

CDR3 loop: CASSPHLAVQETQYF. In nucleotides, the CDR3 is TGTGCCAGCAGCCCGCATCTAGCTGTCCAAGAGACCCAGTACTTC. The V call is TRBV6-6, the J call TRBJ2-5, with D possibly being TRBD2 (5 bases). Germline lookup yields CDR1 MNHNY and CDR2 SVGAGI (reference sequence). This CDR3 comprises 15 residues. V lost 6 bases to trimming and J lost 1 base, with 15 bases between them.

The rearrangement joins TRBV16 to TRBJ1-1, with 9 bases lining up with TRBD1. This CDR3 is built from 17 residues. Per the germline V gene, CDR1 is KGHSY and CDR2 is FQNENV. The junction had 9 bases not matched to a gene; V was cut back by 1 base and J by 3 bases. The CDR3 DNA reads as TGTGCCAGCAGCCAATACTCGGACAGGGGATTACACACTGAAGCTTTCTTT. Residues: CASSQYSDRGLHTEAFF. The complete variable domain, with remaining parts taken from reference TRBV16 and TRBJ1-1, reads GEEVAQTPKHLVRGEGQKAKLYCAPIKGHSYVFWYQQVLKNEFKFLISFQNENVFDETGMPKERFSAKCLPNSPCSLEIQATKLEDSAVYFCASSQYSDRGLHTEAFFGQGTRLTVV.

J is TRBJ1-5 and V is TRBV19, with a tentative D call TRBD1 (6 bases). This CDR3 has 17 residues. V was pared by 2 bases and J by 0 bases, with 14 bases between. Germline V gene data show CDR1 as LNHDA and CDR2 as SQIVND (reference sequence). CDR3 DNA sequence: TGTGCCAGTAGTATAACTACAGGGTTGTTTAGCAATCAGCCCCAGCATTTT. Translated: CASSITTGLFSNQPQHF. Combining the CDR3 with reference TRBV19 and TRBJ1-5 gives the whole variable domain DGGITQSPKYLFRKEGQNVTLSCEQNLNHDAMYWYRQDPGQGLRLIYYSQIVNDFQKGDIAEGYSVSREKKESFPLTVTSAQKNPTAFYLCASSITTGLFSNQPQHFGDGTRLSIL.

J is TRBJ1-5 and V is TRBV19; 7 bases align to TRBD1. The length of the CDR3 is 15 residues. From germline, CDR1 is LNHDA and CDR2 SQIVND (reference sequence). The junction had 7 bases not matched to a gene; V was cut back by 2 bases and J by 6 bases. The CDR3 protein is CASSILIQGGQPQHF. CDR3 nucleotide sequence: TGTGCCAGTAGTATACTAATCCAGGGGGGTCAGCCCCAGCATTTT.

V usage is TRBV28 and J usage is TRBJ1-2, with D possibly being TRBD1 (5 bases). Germline loops: CDR1 MDHEN, CDR2 SYDVKM. This CDR3 has 13 amino acids. The V and J ends lost 10 bases and 3 bases respectively, with 15 bases between them. CDR3 in amino acids: CANSPGGHYGYTF. DNA for the CDR3: TGTGCCAACTCTCCCGGGGGACACTATGGCTACACCTTC.

The rearrangement uses TRBV6-6 and TRBJ1-5; 8 bases fit TRBD1. The CDR3 has 16 residues. Per germline, CDR1 MNHNY and CDR2 SVGAGI (reference sequence). The V and J ends lost 5 bases and 1 base, in that order; junction bases with no gene match: 7. In DNA, the CDR3 is TGTGCCAGCAGTCGACAGGGGAAGAGGAGCAATCAGCCCCAGCATTTT. This gives the protein CASSRQGKRSNQPQHF.

The chain joins TRBV5-1 to TRBJ2-1; D possibly corresponds to TRBD2 (6 bases). There are 14 residues in the CDR3. V lost 4 bases and J lost 3, with 11 bases in between. Germline V gene lookup returns CDR1 SGHRS and CDR2 YFSETQ. The CDR3 region is CASSTGANYNEQFF. In nucleotides, the CDR3 is TGCGCCAGCAGCACGGGAGCCAACTACAATGAGCAGTTCTTC.

A single count supports this clone. The chain uses TRBV10-2 and TRBJ2-1; 7 bases agree with TRBD1. The CDR3 has 15 residues. The germline V gene encodes CDR1 WSHSY and CDR2 SAAADI. With 6 bases clipped from V and 0 bases from J, the junction kept 5 bases outside the gene matches. CDR3 DNA: TGCGCCAGCAGAGGGGACAGCCCCTCCTACAATGAGCAGTTCTTC. Amino acids: CASRGDSPSYNEQFF.

The chain is built from TRBV6-1 and TRBJ1-2; a weak D match, TRBD1 (6 bases). Germline CDR1 reads MNHNS; CDR2 reads SASEGT. The CDR3 runs to 17 residues. Trimming left V 5 bases short and J 3 bases short, with 22 bases between. In nucleotides, the CDR3 is TGTGCCAGCAGTAAAGGACAGAACCTAAGCCCTTACTATGGCTACACCTTC. Its protein is CASSKGQNLSPYYGYTF.